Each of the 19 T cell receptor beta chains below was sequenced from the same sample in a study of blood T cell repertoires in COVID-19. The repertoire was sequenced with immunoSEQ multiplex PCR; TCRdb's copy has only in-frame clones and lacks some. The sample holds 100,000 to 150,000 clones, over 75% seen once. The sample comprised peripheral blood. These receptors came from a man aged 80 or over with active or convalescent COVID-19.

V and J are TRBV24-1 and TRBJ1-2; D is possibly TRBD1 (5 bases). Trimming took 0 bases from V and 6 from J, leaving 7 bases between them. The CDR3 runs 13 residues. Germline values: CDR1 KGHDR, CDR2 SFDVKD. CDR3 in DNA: TGTGCCACCAGTGATTTGTCAGGGAATGGCTACACCTTC. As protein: CATSDLSGNGYTF.

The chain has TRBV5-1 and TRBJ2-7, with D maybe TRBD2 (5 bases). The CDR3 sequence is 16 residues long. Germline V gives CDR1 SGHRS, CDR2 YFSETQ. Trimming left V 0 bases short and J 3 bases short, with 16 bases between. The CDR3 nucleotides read TGCGCCAGCAGCTTGGGGCCCGGGATTACCTACTACGAGCAGTACTTC. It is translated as CASSLGPGITYYEQYF.

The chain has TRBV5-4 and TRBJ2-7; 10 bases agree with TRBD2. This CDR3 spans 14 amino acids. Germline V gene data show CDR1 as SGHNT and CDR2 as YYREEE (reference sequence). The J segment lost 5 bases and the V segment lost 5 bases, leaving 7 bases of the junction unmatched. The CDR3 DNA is TGTGCCAGCAGTCAGCGGGGGGGCTTCCACGAGCAGTACTTC. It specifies CASSQRGGFHEQYF. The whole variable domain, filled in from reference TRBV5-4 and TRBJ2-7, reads ETGVTQSPTHLIKTRGQQVTLRCSSQSGHNTVSWYQQALGQGPQFIFQYYREEENGRGNFPPRFSGLQFPNYSSELNVNALELDDSALYLCASSQRGGFHEQYFGPGTRLTVT.

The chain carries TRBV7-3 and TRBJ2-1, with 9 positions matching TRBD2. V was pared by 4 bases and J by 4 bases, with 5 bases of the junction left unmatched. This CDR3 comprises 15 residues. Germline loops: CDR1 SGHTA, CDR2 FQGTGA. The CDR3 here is CASSSLAGSYNEQFF. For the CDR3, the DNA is TGTGCCAGCAGCTCGCTAGCGGGGTCGTACAATGAGCAGTTCTTC.

CDR3 residues: CATSEAGLAGQETQYF. In DNA form, the CDR3 reads TGTGCCACCAGTGAAGCGGGACTAGCGGGCCAAGAGACCCAGTACTTC. This sequence joins TRBV24-1 and TRBJ2-5; the match to TRBD2 covers 12 bases. The CDR3 contains 16 residues. Germline V gene data show CDR1 as KGHDR and CDR2 as SFDVKD. The J segment lost 1 base and the V segment lost 4 bases, leaving 3 bases of the junction unmatched.

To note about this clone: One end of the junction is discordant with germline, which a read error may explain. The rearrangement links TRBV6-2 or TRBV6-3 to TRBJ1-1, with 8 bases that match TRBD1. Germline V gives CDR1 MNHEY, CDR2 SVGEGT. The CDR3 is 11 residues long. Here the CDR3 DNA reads TGTGCCAGCAGTTATGGCAGGGGGCAATCCTTT. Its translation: CASSYGRGQSF.

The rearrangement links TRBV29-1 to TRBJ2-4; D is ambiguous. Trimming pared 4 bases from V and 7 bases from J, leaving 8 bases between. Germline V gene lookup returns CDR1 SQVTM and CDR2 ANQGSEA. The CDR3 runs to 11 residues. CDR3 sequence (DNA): TGCAGCGTTGGAGAGAGGAACATTCAGTACTTC. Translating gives CSVGERNIQYF.

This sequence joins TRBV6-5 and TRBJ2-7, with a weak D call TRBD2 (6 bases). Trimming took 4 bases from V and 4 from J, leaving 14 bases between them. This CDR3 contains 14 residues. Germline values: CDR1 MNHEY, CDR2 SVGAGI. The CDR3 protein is CASSSYTGGYEQYF. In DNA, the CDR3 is TGTGCCAGCAGTTCCTATACAGGAGGGTACGAGCAGTACTTC.

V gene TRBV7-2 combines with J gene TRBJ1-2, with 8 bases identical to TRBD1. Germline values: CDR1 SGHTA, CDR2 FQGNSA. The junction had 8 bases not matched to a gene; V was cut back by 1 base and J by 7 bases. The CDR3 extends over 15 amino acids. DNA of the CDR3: TGTGCCAGCAGCTTAGGGGGGTCAGGGGGCATTGGCTACACCTTC. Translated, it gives CASSLGGSGGIGYTF.

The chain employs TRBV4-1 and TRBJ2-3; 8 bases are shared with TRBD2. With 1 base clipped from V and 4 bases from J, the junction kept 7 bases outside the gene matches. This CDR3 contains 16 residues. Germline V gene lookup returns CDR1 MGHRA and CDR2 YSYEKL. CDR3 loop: CASSQAGSGSPDTQYF. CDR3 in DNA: TGCGCCAGCAGCCAAGCGGGAAGCGGGAGTCCAGATACGCAGTATTTT.

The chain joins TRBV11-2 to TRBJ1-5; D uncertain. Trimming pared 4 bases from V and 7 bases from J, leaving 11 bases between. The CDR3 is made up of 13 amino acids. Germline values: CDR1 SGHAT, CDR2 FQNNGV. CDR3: CASSSGPIQPQHF. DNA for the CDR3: TGTGCCAGCAGCTCCGGTCCCATACAGCCCCAGCATTTT.

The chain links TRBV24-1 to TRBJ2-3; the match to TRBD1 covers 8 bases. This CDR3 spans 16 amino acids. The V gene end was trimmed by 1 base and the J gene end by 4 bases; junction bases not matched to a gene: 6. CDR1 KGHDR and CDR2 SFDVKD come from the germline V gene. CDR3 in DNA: TGTGCCACCAGTGATTTTCGGACAGGGAGCCCAGATACGCAGTATTTT. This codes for CATSDFRTGSPDTQYF.

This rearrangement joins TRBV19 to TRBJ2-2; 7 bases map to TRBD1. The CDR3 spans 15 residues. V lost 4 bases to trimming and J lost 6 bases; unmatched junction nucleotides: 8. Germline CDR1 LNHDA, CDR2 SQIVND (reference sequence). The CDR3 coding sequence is TGTGCCAGTAGTACCCGACAGGGAATAGCCGGGGAGCTGTTTTTT. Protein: CASSTRQGIAGELFF. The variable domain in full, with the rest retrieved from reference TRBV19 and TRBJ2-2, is DGGITQSPKYLFRKEGQNVTLSCEQNLNHDAMYWYRQDPGQGLRLIYYSQIVNDFQKGDIAEGYSVSREKKESFPLTVTSAQKNPTAFYLCASSTRQGIAGELFFGEGSRLTVL.

CDR3 amino acids: CASSSRTSSVVDTQYF. DNA for the CDR3: TGTGCCAGCAGCTCACGGACTAGCTCTGTCGTGGATACGCAGTATTTT. J is TRBJ2-3 and V is TRBV11-3; TRBD2 matches at 8 bases. The V segment lost 4 bases and the J segment 6 bases; nucleotides outside the gene matches: 12. The CDR3 is 16 amino acids. Germline assignment: CDR1 SGHNT and CDR2 YENEEA.

For the CDR3, the DNA is TGTGCCAGTAGTCTTTGGAACAGGGACAATCAGCCCCAGCATTTT. Amino acid sequence: CASSLWNRDNQPQHF. The V gene is TRBV19, the J gene TRBJ1-5; perhaps TRBD1 as D (6 bases). V lost 5 bases, J lost 3 bases, and 14 bases lay in between. The CDR3 consists of 15 residues. Germline V lookup: CDR1 LNHDA, CDR2 SQIVND (reference sequence).

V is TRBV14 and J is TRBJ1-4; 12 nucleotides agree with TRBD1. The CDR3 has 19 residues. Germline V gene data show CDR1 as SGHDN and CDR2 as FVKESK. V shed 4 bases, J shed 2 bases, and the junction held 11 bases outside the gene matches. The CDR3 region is CASSPQGTGGAYTNEKLFF. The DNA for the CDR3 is TGTGCCAGCAGCCCCCAAGGGACAGGGGGCGCATATACTAATGAAAAACTGTTTTTT.

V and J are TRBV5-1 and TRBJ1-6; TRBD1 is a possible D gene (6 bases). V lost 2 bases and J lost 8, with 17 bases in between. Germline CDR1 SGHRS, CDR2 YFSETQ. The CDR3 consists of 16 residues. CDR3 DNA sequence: TGCGCCAGCAGCTTAGTATCCGGGACACGAGATTCACCCCTCCACTTT. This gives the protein CASSLVSGTRDSPLHF.

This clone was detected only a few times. The CDR3: CASSLRRSYEQYF. The CDR3 DNA sequence: TGTGCCAGCAGTTTACGCAGGTCCTACGAGCAGTACTTC. The chain joins TRBV27 to TRBJ2-7; D gene uncertain. Germline loops: CDR1 MNHEY, CDR2 SMNVEV (reference sequence). The CDR3 is 13 residues long. Trimming shortened V by 2 bases and J by 1 base, and 6 bases separated the two germline ends.

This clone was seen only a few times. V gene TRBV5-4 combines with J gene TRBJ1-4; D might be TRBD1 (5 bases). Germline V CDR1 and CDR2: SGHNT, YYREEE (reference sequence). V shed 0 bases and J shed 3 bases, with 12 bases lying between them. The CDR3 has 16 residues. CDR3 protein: CASSLDVGVSNEKLFF. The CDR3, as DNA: TGTGCCAGCAGCTTGGACGTAGGGGTATCTAATGAAAAACTGTTTTTT. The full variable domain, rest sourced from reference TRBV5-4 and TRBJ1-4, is ETGVTQSPTHLIKTRGQQVTLRCSSQSGHNTVSWYQQALGQGPQFIFQYYREEENGRGNFPPRFSGLQFPNYSSELNVNALELDDSALYLCASSLDVGVSNEKLFFGSGTQLSVL.